This record concerns one T cell receptor beta chain sequence. Other DNA sequences in this sample translate to the same CDR3. This entry comes from a study of blood T cell repertoires in COVID-19. Study at large: Researchers got acute and convalescent COVID-19 samples from the United States, Italy and Spain. In each case, the material was cDNA or gDNA derived from T cells, B-cell-depleted T cells, or PBMCs.

The CDR3 spans 15 residues. Deletions cut 0 bases from V and 0 bases from J, with 9 bases between. Germline CDR1 reads MNHEY; CDR2 reads SMNVEV (reference sequence). Authors' analysis steps: How many nucleated cells were present was estimated from reference gene primer amplification. TCRdb keeps only in-frame clones here, not all; method: immunoSEQ multiplex PCR. The DNA was the basis for D and trimming; V, J and clone size are from that table. The repertoire has approximately 190,000 clones, more than 70% of them found once; the top ten carry 5% to 6.5%. This TCR came from a middle-aged man with active or convalescent COVID-19. J is TRBJ2-7 and V is TRBV27; D call uncertain. Sequences were obtained from peripheral blood. CDR3 loop: CASSLSPGSSYEQYF. DNA for the CDR3: TGTGCCAGCAGTTTATCTCCAGGAAGCTCCTACGAGCAGTACTTC.